This entry concerns a single T cell receptor beta chain. Its cognate antigen is unknown. The record originates from a study of tumor-infiltrating lymphocytes in localized non-small cell lung cancer. Background on the study: The cohort mixed smokers and never-smokers, several histologies, and some post-neoadjuvant-chemotherapy samples. Study-wide results and limits: T-cell fraction did not differ between immunotypes IM1 and IM2. No link was found between tumor T-cell fraction and recurrence-free survival.

Germline CDR1 reads LNHDA; CDR2 reads SQIVND (reference sequence). The CDR3 contains 12 residues. The V end lost 9 bases, the J end lost 8 bases, and 16 bases lay between the germline ends. TCRdb's table, derived via immunoSEQ multiplex PCR, lists solely in-frame clones and lacks some. The sample contains 10,000 to 15,000 clones, more than 75% of which appear only once. This receptor was taken from a human donor with non-small cell lung cancer. Sequencing was performed on lung tumor tissue. The chain recombines TRBV19 with TRBJ1-2; possibly TRBD1 for D (6 bases). The CDR3 nucleotides read TGTGCCAGCTTTGGGGGGGGCGGCGGCTACACCTTC. Protein product: CASFGGGGGYTF.